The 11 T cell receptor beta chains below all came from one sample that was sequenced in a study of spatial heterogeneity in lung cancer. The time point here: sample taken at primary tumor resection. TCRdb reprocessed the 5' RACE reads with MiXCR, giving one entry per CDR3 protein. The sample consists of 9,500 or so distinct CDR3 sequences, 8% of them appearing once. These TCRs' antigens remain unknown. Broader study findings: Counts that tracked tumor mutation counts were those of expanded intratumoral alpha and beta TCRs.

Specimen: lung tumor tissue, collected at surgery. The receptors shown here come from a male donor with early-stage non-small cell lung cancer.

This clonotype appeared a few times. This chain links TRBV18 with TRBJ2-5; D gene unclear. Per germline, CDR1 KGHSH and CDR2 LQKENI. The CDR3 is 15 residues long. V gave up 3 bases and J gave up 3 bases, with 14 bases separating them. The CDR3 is CASSPPNLSEETQYF. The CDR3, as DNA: TGTGCCAGCTCACCCCCCAACCTAAGCGAAGAGACCCAGTACTTC.

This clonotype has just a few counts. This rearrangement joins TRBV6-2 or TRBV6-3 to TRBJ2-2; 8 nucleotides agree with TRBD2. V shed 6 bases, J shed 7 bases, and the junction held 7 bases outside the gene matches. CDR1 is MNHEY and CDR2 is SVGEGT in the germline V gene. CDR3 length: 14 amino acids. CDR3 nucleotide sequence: TGTGCCAGCAGACCTAGACTAGCGAGCGGGGAGCTGTTTTTT. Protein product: CASRPRLASGELFF.

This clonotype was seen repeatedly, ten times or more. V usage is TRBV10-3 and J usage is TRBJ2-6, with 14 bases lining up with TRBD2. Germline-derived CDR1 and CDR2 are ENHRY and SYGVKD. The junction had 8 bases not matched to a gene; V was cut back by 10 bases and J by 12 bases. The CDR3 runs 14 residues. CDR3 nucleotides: TGTGCCACTTTCGGGACTAGCGGGGGTGGCGTCCTGACTTTC. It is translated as CATFGTSGGGVLTF.

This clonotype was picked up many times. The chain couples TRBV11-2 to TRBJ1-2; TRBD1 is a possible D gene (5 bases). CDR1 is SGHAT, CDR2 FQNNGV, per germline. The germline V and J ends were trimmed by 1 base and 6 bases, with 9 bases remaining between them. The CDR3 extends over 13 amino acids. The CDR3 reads CASSLVLGDGYTF. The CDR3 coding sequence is TGTGCCAGCAGCTTAGTTTTGGGGGATGGCTACACCTTC.

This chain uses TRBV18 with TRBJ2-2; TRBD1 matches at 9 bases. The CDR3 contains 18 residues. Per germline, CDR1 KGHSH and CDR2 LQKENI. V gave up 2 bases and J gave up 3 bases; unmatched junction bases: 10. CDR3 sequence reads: CASSPRNLRQGDTGELFF. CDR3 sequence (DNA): TGTGCCAGCTCACCAAGAAACCTCCGACAGGGGGACACCGGGGAGCTGTTTTTT.

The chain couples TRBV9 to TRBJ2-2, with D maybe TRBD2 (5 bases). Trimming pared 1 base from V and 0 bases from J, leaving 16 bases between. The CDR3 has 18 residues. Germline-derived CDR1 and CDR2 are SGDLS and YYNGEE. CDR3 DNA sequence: TGTGCCAGCAGCGTAACCCGCGGCGAGCGGACGAACACCGGGGAGCTGTTTTTT. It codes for CASSVTRGERTNTGELFF.

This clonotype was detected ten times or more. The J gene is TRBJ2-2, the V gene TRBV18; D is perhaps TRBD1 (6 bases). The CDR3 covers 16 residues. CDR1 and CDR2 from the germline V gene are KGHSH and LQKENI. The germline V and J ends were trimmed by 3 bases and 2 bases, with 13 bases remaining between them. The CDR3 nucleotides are TGTGCCAGCTCACCGGAACAGGGCCGTAACACCGGGGAGCTGTTTTTT. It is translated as CASSPEQGRNTGELFF.

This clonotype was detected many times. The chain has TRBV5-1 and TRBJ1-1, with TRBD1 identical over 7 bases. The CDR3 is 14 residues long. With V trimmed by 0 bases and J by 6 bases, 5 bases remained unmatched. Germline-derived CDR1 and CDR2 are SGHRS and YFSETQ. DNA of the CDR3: TGCGCCAGCAGCTTGGATACAGGGGCCGCTGAAGCTTTCTTT. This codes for CASSLDTGAAEAFF.

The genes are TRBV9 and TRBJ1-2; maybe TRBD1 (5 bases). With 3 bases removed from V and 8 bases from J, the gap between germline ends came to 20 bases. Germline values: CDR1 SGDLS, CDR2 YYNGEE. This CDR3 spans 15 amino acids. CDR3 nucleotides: TGTGCCAGCAGCGCAGGGAGCGGTCCAGGCAGAGGCTACACCTTC. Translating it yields CASSAGSGPGRGYTF.

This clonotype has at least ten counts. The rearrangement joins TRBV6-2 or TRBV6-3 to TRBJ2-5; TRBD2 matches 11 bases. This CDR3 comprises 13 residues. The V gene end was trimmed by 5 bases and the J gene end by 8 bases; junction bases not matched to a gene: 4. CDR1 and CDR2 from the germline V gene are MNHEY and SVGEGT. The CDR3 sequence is CASSPGTSGTQYF. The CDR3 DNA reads TGTGCCAGCAGTCCCGGGACTAGCGGCACCCAGTACTTC.

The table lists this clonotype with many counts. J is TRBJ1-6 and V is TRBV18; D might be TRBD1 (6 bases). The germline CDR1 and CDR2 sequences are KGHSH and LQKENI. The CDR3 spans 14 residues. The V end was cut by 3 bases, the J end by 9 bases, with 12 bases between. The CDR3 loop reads CASSPGTKGSPLHF. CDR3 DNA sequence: TGTGCCAGCTCACCCGGGACAAAGGGTTCACCCCTCCACTTT.